This is a list of T cell receptor beta chains from one sample in a study of cytomegalovirus exposure and HLA in healthy donors. This table comes from immunoSEQ multiplex PCR, and its TCRdb copy is limited to in-frame clones, with some not included. Among approximately 250,000 clones listed, 70% to 90% were seen once. The sequenced material came from PBMCs. The receptors stem from a girl aged 2 to 10 in good health and CMV-seronegative. Both conserved end residues are part of each CDR3. D genes are given only for firm matches. Some rows mark clone size as missing; the rest say once, few, many or name a class of expanded clone.

>NA|TRBV27|TRBD2|TRBJ2-3
CASSLGGGTDTQYF
TGTGCCAGCAGTTTGGGCGGGGGGACAGATACGCAGTATTTT
>few|TRBV10-3|NA|TRBJ1-1
CAIGTDTEAFF
TGTGCCATCGGTACAGACACTGAAGCTTTCTTT
>NA|TRBV18|TRBD1|TRBJ2-1
CASSGSGGIFNEQFF
TGTGCCAGCTCAGGATCAGGGGGCATTTTCAATGAGCAGTTCTTC
>once|TRBV11-2|TRBD2|TRBJ2-2
CASTATRGGAGELFF
TGTGCCAGCACCGCGACGAGGGGAGGGGCCGGGGAGCTGTTTTTT
>NA|TRBV5-1|TRBD1|TRBJ2-7
CASSPSDGTGPSYEQYF
TGCGCCAGCTCTCCTAGCGATGGGACAGGACCCTCCTACGAGCAGTACTTC
>NA|TRBV5-5|TRBD1|TRBJ2-1
CASSREGQTYNEQFF
TGTGCCAGCAGCCGCGAGGGACAGACTTACAATGAGCAGTTCTTC
>NA|TRBV14|NA|TRBJ2-7
CASSQEQGRKEYF
TGTGCCAGCAGCCAAGAACAGGGGAGGAAGGAGTACTTC
>NA|TRBV30|TRBD2|TRBJ2-7
CAWSLGLAGEQYF
TGTGCCTGGAGTCTCGGACTAGCAGGAGAGCAGTACTTC
>few|TRBV12-5|NA|TRBJ1-1
CASGYHLRAVNTEAFF
TGTGCTAGTGGTTACCACCTCCGTGCAGTGAACACTGAAGCTTTCTTT
>NA|TRBV5-6|TRBD2|TRBJ2-3
CASSGGGATDTQYF
TGTGCCAGCAGCGGCGGGGGGGCCACAGATACGCAGTATTTT
>NA|TRBV19|NA|TRBJ2-5
CASSMGAGILQETQYF
TGTGCCAGTAGTATGGGGGCAGGGATCCTCCAAGAGACCCAGTACTTC
>NA|TRBV6-5|NA|TRBJ2-2
CASSYGWPLTGELFF
TGTGCCAGCAGTTACGGCTGGCCGCTGACCGGGGAGCTGTTTTTT
>NA|TRBV5-1|NA|TRBJ1-1
CASSLAGGAEAFF
TGCGCCAGCAGCTTAGCCGGGGGAGCTGAAGCTTTCTTT
>NA|TRBV10-3|TRBD1|TRBJ2-7
CAIRTGGASGSYEQYF
TGTGCCATCAGGACAGGGGGCGCTTCGGGTTCCTACGAGCAGTACTTC
>NA|TRBV6-1|TRBD1|TRBJ1-1
CASSDLDRGDTQAFF
TGTGCCAGCAGTGACTTGGACAGGGGCGACACACAAGCTTTCTTT
>NA|TRBV7-2|NA|TRBJ2-3
CASSDSRVPSNTQYF
TGTGCCAGCAGTGACAGCAGGGTGCCCTCTAATACGCAGTATTTT
>once|TRBV19|TRBD1|TRBJ2-2
CASSITPGQGLPRQLGELFF
TGTGCCAGTAGTATAACACCGGGACAGGGACTACCCCGGCAGCTCGGGGAGCTGTTTTTT
>NA|TRBV2|NA|TRBJ1-3
CASEVLGNTIYF
TGTGCCAGCGAGGTTCTTGGAAACACCATATATTTT
>NA|TRBV11-2|TRBD2|TRBJ2-1
CASSLVSAGGLDNEQFF
TGTGCCAGCAGCTTAGTTTCGGCGGGAGGGCTAGACAATGAGCAGTTCTTC
>NA|TRBV6-9|NA|TRBJ2-7
CASSDYEQYF
TGTGCCAGCAGTGACTACGAGCAGTACTTC
>NA|TRBV5-4|NA|TRBJ2-6
CASSPPLPGANVLTF
TGTGCCAGCAGCCCCCCCCTCCCTGGGGCCAACGTCCTGACTTTC
>NA|TRBV6-4|NA|TRBJ2-7
CASSPSTGPYEQYF
TGTGCCAGCAGCCCCAGCACAGGCCCCTACGAGCAGTACTTC